This T cell receptor beta chain was found in a study of tumor and adjacent non-tumor tissue in lung cancer (dated by TCRdb to the late 2010s). Some background on the complete study: By cancer type, the cohort comprised eleven to twelve adenocarcinoma patients, a couple of squamous cell carcinoma patients and 1 small cell lung cancer patient. The study compared bulk TCRbeta repertoires between lung tumor tissue and matched distant non-tumor lung tissue from approximately 14 lung cancer patients. A few dozen paired specimens, one tumor and one normal lung sample per patient, were profiled by TCRbeta CDR3 sequencing. Ages among the approximately 15 patients ranged from about 30 to 85 years, there were around 10 men and 5 women, and disease was at TNM stage I to III. Sequencing generated a total of 95 million to 150 million productive TCRbeta reads, averaging around 4 million reads per sample.

On this clonotype: Its antigen is still unknown. Base qualities were left out, and no much larger clone turns up one base away.

Library preparation employed multiplex PCR. The sequencer listed for this sample is Illumina HiSeq 2500. TCRbeta libraries were constructed through three rounds of nested PCR with primers (Table S4) according to protocols modified from ARM-PCR. Before sequencing, PCR products in the 200-500 bp range were cut out of the gel and cleaned up using the QIAquick gel extraction kit. Under the source paper's analysis protocol: Trimmomatic was used to clean the reads, FLASH merged the cleaned reads into complete CDR3 sequences, and MiTCR assigned the sequences to V(D)J germline segments. Clonal diversity was computed as the inverse Simpson's index with VDJtools. A read counted as productive if the sequence was in-frame and lacked a premature stop codon. Through fastp at Q25 and MiXCR, TCRdb rebuilt clones from the public reads, retaining in-frame beta chains. Identical CDR3 proteins give one entry, which carries the most common genes and DNA. The V and J calls and clone size come from TCRdb's table, not from the authors' own analysis. Present in this sample are around 80,000 distinct CDR3 sequences, 65% to 85% of which were seen just once. The ten largest clones add up to approximately 55% of the sample.

There are 18 amino acids in the CDR3, from cysteine to phenylalanine inclusive. Solely the CDR3 DNA is kept, with 54 bases framed from the first base. Relative to germline, V is 0 bases shorter and J is 12 bases shorter, with 27 bases between their ends. The germline V gene (reference sequence) provides CDR1 SGHAT and CDR2 FQDESV. Results the study describes overall, beyond this receptor: Neither the sequencing platform nor unique molecular identifiers are mentioned in the methods. The cohort had only about 16 patients, and the authors noted that larger samples and more detailed clinical data are needed. Because peripheral blood was not sequenced, the blood TCRbeta repertoires of the lung cancer patients in the study went unexamined. The top 100 clones made up a significantly larger cumulative share of the repertoire in normal lung than in tumor tissue. Significantly higher TCR diversity was found in younger patients, and higher tumor TCR diversity was associated with shorter overall and disease-free survival. Tumor tissue showed significantly higher TCR diversity (inverse Simpson) than normal lung tissue, at 431.37 vs 166.20 (P = 0.0075, Mann-Whitney U test).

Bulk unsorted tissue served as the source for RNA extraction, and RNA quality was assessed using a NanoDrop ND-1000 and an Agilent 2100. For the normal lung samples, distant non-tumor tissue was collected more than 3 cm away from the tumor edge. Newly diagnosed lung cancer patients without prior chemotherapy who had been admitted for thoracic surgery in China between August and November 2014 were enrolled as donors. The study excluded patients who had received radiotherapy or chemotherapy before or who had another cancer at the same time. Surgical tissue pieces of 1-2 cm3 were preserved in RNAlater solution and were kept at -80 degrees C until use.

The sequenced sample consisted of distant non-tumor lung tissue. The rearranged segments are TRBV11-1 and TRBJ2-1; TRBD2 is perhaps the D gene, given 6 matching bases. The TCR sequence derives from a man in his sixties with non-small cell lung cancer. The DNA sequence is TGTGCCAGCAGCTTAGCCCAAGTCTATGCGGGGCTTATCCCCCGGCAGTTCTTC. This is translated as CASSLAQVYAGLIPRQFF.